The source of this TCR beta chain is a study of early T cells in non-severe SARS-CoV-2 infection. Overall study: Alpha and beta chains were unpaired, from unsorted whole-blood bulk RNA. Study-wide points: Database matching using VDJdb favored anti-spike CD8 responses, with private and CD4 specificities left missing.

This CDR3 is built from 13 residues. From germline, CDR1 is GTSNPN and CDR2 SVGIG (reference sequence). With V trimmed by 3 bases and J by 4 bases, 4 bases remained unmatched. Ten or more counts support this clonotype. Its antigen is not identified. Attachment of unique molecular identifiers was made to individual cDNA molecules. MiXCR was run by TCRdb on the 5' RACE reads, yielding one entry per CDR3 protein. The table has around 62,000 distinct CDR3 sequences, 4.9% seen once. This clonotype was obtained from an adult who was a healthcare worker with PCR-confirmed SARS-CoV-2 infection or an uninfected control (not recorded which). The rearrangement joins TRBV30 to TRBJ2-3, with TRBD2 matching over 7 bases. The sample taken for sequencing was whole blood. The CDR3 nucleotides read TGTGCCTGGAGGGCGGGAGAGTCAGATACGCAGTATTTT. It yields the protein CAWRAGESDTQYF.